This T cell receptor (beta chain) originates from a study of shared clonotypes between healthy human individuals. Trimming left V 4 bases short and J 0 bases short, with 12 bases between. This CDR3 is 15 amino acids long. In germline, CDR1 is SGHTS, CDR2 YDEGEE. Produced via immunoSEQ multiplex PCR; TCRdb's table is partial and in-frame only. Of some 500,000 clones listed, 95% to 97% are singletons. V is TRBV5-8 and J is TRBJ2-3; D is perhaps TRBD2 (6 bases). This clonotype was sampled from a woman between 25 and 40 years old in good health. Specimen: naive CD4+ T cells sorted from blood. Subset in this sample: CD45RA+ positively selected. CDR3: CASSMMGTSTDTQYF. In DNA, the CDR3 is TGTGCCAGCAGCATGATGGGGACTAGCACAGATACGCAGTATTTT.